This T cell receptor beta chain was observed in a study of beta chain features in type 1 diabetes. Sequenced material consisted of expressed TCRB transcripts (all of the isolated RNA was reverse transcribed). Sequencing was performed with immunoSEQ multiplex PCR; in TCRdb, only in-frame clones are kept and a portion is missing. The sample lists about 38,000 clones, about 64% seen once, with around 2% in the top ten. A CD45RO/CCR7/CD25/CD127/CD95/CD27 panel sorted naive, central memory, regulatory and stem cell-like memory CD4+ cells. V lost 5 bases, J lost 1 base, and 18 bases stayed unmatched. CDR3 size: 20 residues. The germline gives CDR1 LNHDA, CDR2 SQIVND (reference sequence). This clone showed up just once.

The J gene is TRBJ2-4, the V gene TRBV19; 9 bases fit TRBD2. The clonotype was recovered from a woman aged 25 to 39 in good health. Material for sequencing was Tregs from blood. The CDR3 loop reads CASSGLGSGGRVGAKNIQYF. Here the CDR3 DNA reads TGTGCCAGTAGTGGTCTAGGGTCGGGCGGGAGGGTGGGGGCCAAAAACATTCAGTACTTC.